The 2 T cell receptor beta chains below all came from one sample that was sequenced in a study of early T cells in non-severe SARS-CoV-2 infection. MiXCR was run by TCRdb on the 5' RACE reads, yielding one entry per CDR3 protein. The data show tens of thousands of distinct CDR3 sequences, approximately 5.6% seen once. Material: whole blood. The source of these receptors is an adult who was a healthcare worker with PCR-confirmed SARS-CoV-2 infection or an uninfected control (not recorded which).

The V call is TRBV20-1, the J call TRBJ2-1, with D perhaps TRBD1 (6 bases). This CDR3 has 14 residues. Germline V lookup: CDR1 DFQATT, CDR2 SNEGSKA (reference sequence). The V gene lost 7 bases and the J gene lost 3 bases, with 16 bases spanning the gap. The CDR3: CSVKLDRFYNEQFF. The CDR3 DNA is TGCAGTGTAAAATTGGACAGATTCTACAATGAGCAGTTCTTC.

The chain carries TRBV12-3 or TRBV12-4 and TRBJ2-7, with D perhaps matching TRBD1 or TRBD2 (5 bases each). The CDR3 length is 14 residues. The V end lost 5 bases, the J end lost 2 bases, and 13 bases lay between the germline ends. The CDR3 loop reads CASSPGTLTYEQYF. The DNA of the CDR3 is TGTGCCAGCAGTCCCGGGACCCTTACCTACGAGCAGTACTTC.